These 9 T cell receptor beta chains share one sample of origin, sequenced in a study of memory CD4+ T cells and cytomegalovirus serostatus. Generated by immunoSEQ multiplex PCR, the TCRdb table keeps only in-frame clones and is missing some. The table records about 60,000 clones, approximately 81% of them present only once. Single viable CD3+CD4+CD8-CD45RO+ cells were sorted as the memory CD4+ T cells. The sample comprised memory CD4+ T cells from blood. These receptors all come from an adult in good health and CMV-seronegative. Some clones in this sample may be carry-over from other donors' samples.

The rearrangement joins TRBV5-1 to TRBJ1-2; the match to TRBD1 covers 7 bases. Trimming at V came to 4 bases and at J to 8 bases, leaving 11 bases not matched to a gene. This CDR3 region has 14 residues. The germline CDR1 and CDR2 sequences are SGHRS and YFSETQ. In nucleotides, the CDR3 is TGCGCCAGCAGCGGGGGGACAGCCCAGAGGGGCTACACCTTC. Translating gives CASSGGTAQRGYTF.

The genes are TRBV19 and TRBJ2-1; 10 positions match TRBD2. Germline trimming cut 7 bases from V and 7 bases from J; bases unmatched to any gene: 7. CDR3 size: 14 residues. CDR1 is LNHDA and CDR2 is SQIVND in the germline V gene (reference sequence). The CDR3 here is CASTPLAGVNEQFF. The CDR3 nucleotides are TGTGCCAGTACCCCCCTAGCGGGAGTGAATGAGCAGTTCTTC.

CDR3 in amino acids: CASSPDRGLTGELFF. CDR3 DNA: TGTGCCAGCAGTCCTGACAGGGGGCTGACCGGGGAGCTGTTTTTT. The rearrangement links TRBV6-5 to TRBJ2-2, with TRBD1 matching 10 bases. The ends lost 5 bases at V and 5 bases at J; junction bases unmatched: 5. Germline V lookup: CDR1 MNHEY, CDR2 SVGAGI. The CDR3 is made up of 15 amino acids.

The CDR3 spells CASSPGLAETDEQFF. The CDR3 DNA reads as TGCGCCAGCAGCCCGGGACTAGCGGAGACGGATGAGCAGTTCTTC. The rearrangement links TRBV5-1 to TRBJ2-1; TRBD2 agrees at 11 bases. This CDR3 has 15 residues. Germline V gene sequence: CDR1 SGHRS, CDR2 YFSETQ. V dropped 4 bases and J dropped 8; count of bases not matched to a gene: 8.

The CDR3 nucleotides read TGTGCCAGCAGTGAAGTCGGGGGCGAGCAGTACTTC. This gives the protein CASSEVGGEQYF. The chain is built from TRBV6-1 and TRBJ2-7, with D tentatively TRBD2 (6 bases). The CDR3 is 12 residues long. Trimming cost V 1 base and J 6 bases, with 7 bases left between them. CDR1 is MNHNS and CDR2 is SASEGT in the germline V gene.

In DNA form, the CDR3 reads TGTGCCTGGGCTCTTGAGGAGGCTGGGGCCAACGTCCTGACTTTC. Translated: CAWALEEAGANVLTF. V and J are TRBV30 and TRBJ2-6; D possibly corresponds to TRBD2 (5 bases). CDR3 length: 15 residues. Trimming shortened V by 5 bases and J by 2 bases, and 13 bases separated the two germline ends. Germline V gives CDR1 GTSNPN, CDR2 SVGIG (reference sequence).

This clone was observed a handful of times. The chain uses TRBV7-3 and TRBJ1-3, with D maybe TRBD1 (5 bases). This CDR3 region has 14 residues. Germline loops: CDR1 SGHTA, CDR2 FQGTGA. The V end was cut by 5 bases, the J end by 4 bases, with 12 bases between. DNA of the CDR3: TGTGCCAGCAGCCTGGGGACGCCCGGAAACACCATATATTTT. This gives the protein CASSLGTPGNTIYF.

V gene TRBV29-1 combines with J gene TRBJ1-3; no reliable D call. The CDR3 covers 15 residues. Germline V gene lookup returns CDR1 SQVTM and CDR2 ANQGSEA. Trimming pared 3 bases from V and 0 bases from J, leaving 12 bases between. The CDR3, as DNA: TGCAGCGTTGATGGCCGAGGGCCCTCTGGAAACACCATATATTTT. It encodes CSVDGRGPSGNTIYF.

The V call is TRBV2, the J call TRBJ2-4; 11 bases line up with TRBD2. V was clipped by 6 bases and J by 0 bases; unmatched bases: 7. The CDR3 spans 17 residues. CDR1 is SNHLY and CDR2 is FYNNEI in the germline V gene. Here the CDR3 DNA reads TGTGCCAGCAGGCGTGGGACTAGCGGAATAGCCAAAAACATTCAGTACTTC. This gives the protein CASRRGTSGIAKNIQYF.